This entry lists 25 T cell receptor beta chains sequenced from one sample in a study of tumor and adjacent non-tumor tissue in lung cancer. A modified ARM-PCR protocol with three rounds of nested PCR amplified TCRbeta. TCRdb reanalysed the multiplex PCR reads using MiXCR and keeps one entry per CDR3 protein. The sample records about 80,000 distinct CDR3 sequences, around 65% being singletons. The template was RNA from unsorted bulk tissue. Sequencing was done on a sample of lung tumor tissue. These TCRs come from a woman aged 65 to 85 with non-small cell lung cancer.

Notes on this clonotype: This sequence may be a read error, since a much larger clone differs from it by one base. The CDR3 sequence is CANSFTGLAGAETQYF. CDR3 nucleotide sequence: TGCGCCAACAGCTTTACGGGACTAGCGGGAGCTGAGACCCAGTACTTC. V and J are TRBV5-1 and TRBJ2-5; 14 nucleotides agree with TRBD2. The germline V gene has CDR1 SGHRS and CDR2 YFSETQ. The CDR3 extends over 16 amino acids. The full variable domain, with the rest looked up from reference TRBV5-1 and TRBJ2-5, is KAGVTQTPRYLIKTRGQQVTLSCSPISGHRSVSWYQQTPGQGLQFLFEYFSETQRNKGNFPGRFSGRQFSNSRSEMNVSTLELGDSALYLCANSFTGLAGAETQYFGPGTRLLVL.

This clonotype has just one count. CDR3 sequence (DNA): TGTGCCAGTAGTCTCCGCGATCAGGGGGCGAGCGCCGGGGAGCTGTTTTTT. Its translation: CASSLRDQGASAGELFF. V gene TRBV6-2 or TRBV6-3 combines with J gene TRBJ2-2; 8 nucleotides align to TRBD1. Germline trimming cut 9 bases from V and 6 bases from J; bases unmatched to any gene: 18. This CDR3 comprises 17 residues. Looked up from germline, CDR1 is MNHEY and CDR2 is SVGEGT.

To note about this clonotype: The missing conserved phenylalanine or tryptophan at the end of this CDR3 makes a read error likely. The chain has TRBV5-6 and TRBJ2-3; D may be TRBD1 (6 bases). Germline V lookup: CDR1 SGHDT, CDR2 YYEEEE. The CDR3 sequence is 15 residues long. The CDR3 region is CASSLPGQHTDRQYL. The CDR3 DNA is TGTGCCAGCAGCTTGCCCGGACAGCACACAGATAGGCAGTATTTG.

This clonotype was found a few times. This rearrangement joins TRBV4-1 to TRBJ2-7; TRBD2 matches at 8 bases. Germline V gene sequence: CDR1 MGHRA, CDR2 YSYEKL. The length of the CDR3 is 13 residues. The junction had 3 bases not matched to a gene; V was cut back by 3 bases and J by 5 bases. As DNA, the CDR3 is TGCGCCAGCAGCCATTCCGGGAGGGACGAGCAGTACTTC. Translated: CASSHSGRDEQYF.

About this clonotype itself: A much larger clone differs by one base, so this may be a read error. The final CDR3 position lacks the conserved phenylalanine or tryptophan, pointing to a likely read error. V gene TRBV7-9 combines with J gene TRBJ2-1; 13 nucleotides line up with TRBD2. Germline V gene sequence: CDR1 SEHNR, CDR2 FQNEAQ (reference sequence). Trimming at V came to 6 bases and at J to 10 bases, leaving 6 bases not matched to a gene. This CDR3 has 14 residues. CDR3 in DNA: TGTGCCAGCAGACGGACTAGCGGGAGTTTCGAGCAGTTCTCC. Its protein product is CASRRTSGSFEQFS.

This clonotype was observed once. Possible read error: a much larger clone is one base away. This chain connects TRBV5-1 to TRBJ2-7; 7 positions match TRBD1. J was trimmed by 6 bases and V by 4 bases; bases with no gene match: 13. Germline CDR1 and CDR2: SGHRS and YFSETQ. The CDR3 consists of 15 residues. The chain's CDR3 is CASSVGREQGFEQYF. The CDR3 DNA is TGCGCCAGCAGCGTGGGCCGGGAACAGGGGTTCGAGCAGTACTTC.

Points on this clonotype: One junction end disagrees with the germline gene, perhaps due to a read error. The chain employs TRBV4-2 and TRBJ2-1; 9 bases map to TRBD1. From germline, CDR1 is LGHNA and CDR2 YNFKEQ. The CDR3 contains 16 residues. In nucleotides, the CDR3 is TGTGTCAGCAGCCACCGAACAGGGGGCACCCACAATGAGCAGTTCTTC. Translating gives CVSSHRTGGTHNEQFF.

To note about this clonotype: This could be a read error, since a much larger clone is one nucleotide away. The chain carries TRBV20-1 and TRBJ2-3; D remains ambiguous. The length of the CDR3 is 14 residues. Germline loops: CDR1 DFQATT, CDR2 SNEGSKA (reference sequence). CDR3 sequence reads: CSATLVSSTDKQYF. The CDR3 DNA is TGCAGTGCCACCTTGGTTAGCAGCACAGATAAGCAGTATTTT.

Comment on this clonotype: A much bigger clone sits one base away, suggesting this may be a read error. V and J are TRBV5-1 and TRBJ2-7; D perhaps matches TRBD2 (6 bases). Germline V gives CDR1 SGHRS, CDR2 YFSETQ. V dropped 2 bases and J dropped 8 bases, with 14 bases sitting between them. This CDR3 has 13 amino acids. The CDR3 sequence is CASSFLPGRKQYF. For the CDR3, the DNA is TGCGCCAGCAGCTTCCTACCCGGGAGAAAGCAGTACTTC.

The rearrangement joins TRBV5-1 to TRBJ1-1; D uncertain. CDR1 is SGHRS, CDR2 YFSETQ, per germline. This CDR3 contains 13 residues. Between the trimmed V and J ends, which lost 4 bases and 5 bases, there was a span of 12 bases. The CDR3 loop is CASSLQAGTEAFF. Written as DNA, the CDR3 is TGCGCCAGCAGCCTCCAAGCTGGGACTGAAGCTTTCTTT.

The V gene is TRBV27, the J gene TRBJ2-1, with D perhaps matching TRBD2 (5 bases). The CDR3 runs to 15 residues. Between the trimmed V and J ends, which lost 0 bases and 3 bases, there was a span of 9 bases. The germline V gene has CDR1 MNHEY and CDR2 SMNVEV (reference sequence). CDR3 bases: TGTGCCAGCAGTTTATCGGCTAGCTTCTACAATGAGCAGTTCTTC. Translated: CASSLSASFYNEQFF.

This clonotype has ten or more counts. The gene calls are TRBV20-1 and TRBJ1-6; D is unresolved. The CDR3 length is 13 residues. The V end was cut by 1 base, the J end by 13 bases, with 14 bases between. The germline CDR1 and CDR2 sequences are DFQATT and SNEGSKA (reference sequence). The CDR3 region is CSARGPMSGPLHF. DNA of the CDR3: TGCAGTGCTAGAGGACCTATGTCGGGTCCCCTCCACTTT.

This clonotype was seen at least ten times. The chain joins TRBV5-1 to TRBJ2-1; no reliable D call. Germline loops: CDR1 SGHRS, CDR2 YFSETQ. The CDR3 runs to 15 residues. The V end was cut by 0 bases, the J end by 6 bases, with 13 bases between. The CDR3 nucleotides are TGCGCCAGCAGCTTGGAGATAAGGGCGGTCAATGAGCAGTTCTTC. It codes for CASSLEIRAVNEQFF.

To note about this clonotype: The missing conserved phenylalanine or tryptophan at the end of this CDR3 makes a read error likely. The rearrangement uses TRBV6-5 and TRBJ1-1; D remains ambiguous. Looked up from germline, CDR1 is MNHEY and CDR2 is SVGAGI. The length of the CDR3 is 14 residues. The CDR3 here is CANSYSIPVDGAFS. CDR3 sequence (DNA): TGTGCCAACAGTTACTCAATTCCGGTGGATGGGGCTTTCTCT.

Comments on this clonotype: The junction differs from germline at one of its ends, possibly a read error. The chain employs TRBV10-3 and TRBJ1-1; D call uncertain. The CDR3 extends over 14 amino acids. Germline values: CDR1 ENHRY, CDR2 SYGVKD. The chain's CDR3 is CAITNSPLNTESFF. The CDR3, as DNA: TGTGCCATTACCAACTCACCCCTGAACACTGAATCTTTCTTT.

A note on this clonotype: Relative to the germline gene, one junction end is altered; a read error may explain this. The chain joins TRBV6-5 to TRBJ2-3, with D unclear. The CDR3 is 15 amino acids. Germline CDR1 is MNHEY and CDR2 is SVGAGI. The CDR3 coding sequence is TGTGCCAGAAGTTACTCGTCTATGAACACAGAAACGCAGTATTTT. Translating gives CARSYSSMNTETQYF.

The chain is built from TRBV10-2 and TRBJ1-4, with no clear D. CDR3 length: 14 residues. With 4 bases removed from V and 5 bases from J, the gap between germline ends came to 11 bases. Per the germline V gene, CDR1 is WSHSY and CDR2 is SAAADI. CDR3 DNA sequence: TGCGCCAGCAGTGTGAGGACGAGGAATGAAAAACTGTTTTTT. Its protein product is CASSVRTRNEKLFF.

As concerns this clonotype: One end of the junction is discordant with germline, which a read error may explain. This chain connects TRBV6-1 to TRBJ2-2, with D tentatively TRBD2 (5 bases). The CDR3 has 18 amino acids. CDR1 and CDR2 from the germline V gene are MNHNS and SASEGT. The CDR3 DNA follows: TGTGCCAGCAATGCCTCTTTCTTCTCAAATAAGAACACCGGGGAGCTGTTTTTC. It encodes CASNASFFSNKNTGELFF.

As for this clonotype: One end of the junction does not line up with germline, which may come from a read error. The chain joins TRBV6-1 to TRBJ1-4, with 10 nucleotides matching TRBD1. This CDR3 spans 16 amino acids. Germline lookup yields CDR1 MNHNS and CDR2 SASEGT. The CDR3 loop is CASSVEGQGTNEKLLF. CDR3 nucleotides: TGTGCCAGCAGTGTCGAGGGACAGGGGACAAACGAAAAACTGTTGTTT.

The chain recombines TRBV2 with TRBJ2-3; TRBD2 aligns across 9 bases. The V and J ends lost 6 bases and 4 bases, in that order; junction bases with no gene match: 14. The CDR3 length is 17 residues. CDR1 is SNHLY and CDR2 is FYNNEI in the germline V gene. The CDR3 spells CASRRGSGSAGSDTQYF. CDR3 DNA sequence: TGTGCCAGCAGGAGAGGTAGCGGGAGTGCCGGCTCAGATACGCAGTATTTT.

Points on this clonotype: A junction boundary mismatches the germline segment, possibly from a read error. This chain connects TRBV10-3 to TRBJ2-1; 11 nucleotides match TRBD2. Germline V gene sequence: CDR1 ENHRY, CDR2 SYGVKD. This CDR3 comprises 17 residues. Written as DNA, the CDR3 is TGTGCCATCAGTGACTTGGGACTAGCGGACTCCTACAATGACCAGTTCTTT. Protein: CAISDLGLADSYNDQFF.

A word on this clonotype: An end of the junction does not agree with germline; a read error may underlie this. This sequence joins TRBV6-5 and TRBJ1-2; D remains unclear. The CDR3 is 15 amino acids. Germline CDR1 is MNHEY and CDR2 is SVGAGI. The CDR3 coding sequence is TGTGCCACCAGTTACTCCAGTGACATGAACTATGGCTACACCTTC. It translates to CATSYSSDMNYGYTF.

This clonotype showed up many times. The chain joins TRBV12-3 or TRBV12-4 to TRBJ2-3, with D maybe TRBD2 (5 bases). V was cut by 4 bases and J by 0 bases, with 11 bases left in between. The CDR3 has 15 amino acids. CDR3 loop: CASSWTSPSTDTQYF. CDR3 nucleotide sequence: TGTGCCAGCAGTTGGACTTCTCCTAGCACAGATACGCAGTATTTT.

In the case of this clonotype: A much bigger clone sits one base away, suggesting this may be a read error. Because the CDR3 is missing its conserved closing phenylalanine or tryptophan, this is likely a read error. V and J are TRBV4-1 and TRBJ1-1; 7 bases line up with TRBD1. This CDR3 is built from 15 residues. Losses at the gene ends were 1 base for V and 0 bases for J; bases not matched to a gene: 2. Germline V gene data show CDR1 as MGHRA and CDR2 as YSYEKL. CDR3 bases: TGCGCCAGCAGCCAAGGACAGGGAGTGAACACTGAAGCTTTCATT. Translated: CASSQGQGVNTEAFI.

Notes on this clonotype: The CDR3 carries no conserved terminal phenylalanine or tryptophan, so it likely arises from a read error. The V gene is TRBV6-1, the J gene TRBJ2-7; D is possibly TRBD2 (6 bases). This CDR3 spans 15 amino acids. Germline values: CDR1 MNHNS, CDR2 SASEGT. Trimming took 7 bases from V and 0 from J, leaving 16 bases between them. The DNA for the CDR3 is TGTGCCAGCAAAAAGATAGCGGACCTCTCCTACGAGCAGTACATC. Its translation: CASKKIADLSYEQYI.